The clone carrying this T cell receptor beta chain was found many times. With TRAV- and TRBV-specific primers, first-strand cDNA was made, covering the alpha and beta chains. It was with a constant-region primer and a V-primer adapter that TCRs were amplified over approximately 20 PCR cycles. TCRdb reprocessed the reads via MiXCR and lists one record per CDR3 protein. The data contain tens of thousands of distinct CDR3 sequences, about 20% of them seen just once; the ten biggest clones take up about 13%. The germline gives CDR1 SGHVS, CDR2 FQNEAQ. Trimming cost V 5 bases and J 3 bases, with 9 bases left between them. CDR3 length equals 13 residues. As for time point: after trial treatment. Treatment meaning: LDRT plus nivolumab, ipilimumab, low-dose cyclophosphamide and aspirin (RACIN trial). Patients who could take part had advanced solid tumors with no tumor-infiltrating lymphocytes. This record belongs to a study of low-dose radiotherapy and immunotherapy resistance in tumors.

This TCR was recovered from a female donor with ovarian cancer. This material consisted of PBMCs, taken after low-dose radiotherapy plus immunotherapy. The V call is TRBV7-8, the J call TRBJ2-3, with D uncertain. CDR3 residues: CASSLPTTDTQYF. The CDR3 nucleotides read TGTGCCAGCAGCCTCCCAACTACAGATACGCAGTATTTT.